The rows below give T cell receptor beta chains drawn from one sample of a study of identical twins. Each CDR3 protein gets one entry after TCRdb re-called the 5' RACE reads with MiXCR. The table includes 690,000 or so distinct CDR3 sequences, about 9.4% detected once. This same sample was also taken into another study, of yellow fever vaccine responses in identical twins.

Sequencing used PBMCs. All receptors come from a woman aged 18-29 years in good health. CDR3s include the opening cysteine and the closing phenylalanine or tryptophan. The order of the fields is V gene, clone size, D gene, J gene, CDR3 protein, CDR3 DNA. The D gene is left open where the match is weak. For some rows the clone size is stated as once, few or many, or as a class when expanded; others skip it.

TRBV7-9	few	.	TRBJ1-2	CASSAPQGPLHGYTF	TGTGCCAGCAGCGCGCCCCAGGGGCCCCTTCACGGCTACACCTTC
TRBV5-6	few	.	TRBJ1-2	CASSHGQRLYGYTF	TGTGCCAGCAGCCACGGGCAGCGACTCTATGGCTACACCTTC
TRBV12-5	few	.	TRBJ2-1	CASGLGGPYEQFF	TGTGCTAGTGGTTTGGGAGGGCCGTATGAGCAGTTCTTC
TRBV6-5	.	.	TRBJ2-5	CASSYRSHGETQYF	TGTGCCAGCAGTTACAGGTCCCACGGGGAGACCCAGTACTTC
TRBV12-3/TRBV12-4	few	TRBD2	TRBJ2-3	CASSPSGGMDTQYF	TGTGCCAGCAGCCCTAGCGGGGGGATGGATACGCAGTATTTT
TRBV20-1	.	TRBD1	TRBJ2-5	CSARGQAKTQYF	TGCAGTGCCCGGGGACAGGCGAAGACCCAGTACTTC
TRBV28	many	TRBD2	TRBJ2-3	CASSSSALGEGRDTQYF	TGTGCCAGCAGTTCATCCGCCTTGGGGGAGGGCCGGGATACGCAGTATTTT
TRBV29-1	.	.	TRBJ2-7	CSVGQSLLSYEQYF	TGCAGCGTTGGTCAGTCACTATTATCCTACGAGCAGTACTTC
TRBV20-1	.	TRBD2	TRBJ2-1	CSATRTSGRAHNEQFF	TGCAGTGCTACCCGGACTAGCGGGAGGGCGCACAATGAGCAGTTCTTC
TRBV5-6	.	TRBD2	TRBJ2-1	CASSRVGGGPQYNEQFF	TGTGCCAGCAGCCGTGTCGGGGGAGGGCCACAATACAATGAGCAGTTCTTC
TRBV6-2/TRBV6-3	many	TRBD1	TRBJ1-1	CASSFGQGGTEAFF	TGTGCCAGCAGTTTTGGACAGGGAGGGACTGAAGCTTTCTTT
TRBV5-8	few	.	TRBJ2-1	CASSPRGAGYDEQFF	TGTGCCAGCAGCCCCCGCGGAGCGGGTTATGATGAGCAGTTCTTC
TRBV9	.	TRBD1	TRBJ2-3	CASSRQGSRSIASTDTQYF	TGTGCCAGCAGCCGACAGGGCTCCAGGTCAATCGCCAGCACAGATACGCAGTATTTT
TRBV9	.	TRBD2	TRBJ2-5	CASSVEGSGGARETQYF	TGTGCCAGCAGCGTAGAAGGTAGCGGGGGGGCCAGAGAGACCCAGTACTTC
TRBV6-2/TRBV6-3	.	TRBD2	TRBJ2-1	CASSQDRLAGGVEQFF	TGTGCCAGCAGCCAAGATCGACTAGCGGGAGGGGTTGAGCAGTTCTTC
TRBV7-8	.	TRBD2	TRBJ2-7	CASSQGPGLAGVYEQYF	TGTGCCAGCAGCCAAGGACCGGGACTAGCGGGAGTGTACGAGCAGTACTTC
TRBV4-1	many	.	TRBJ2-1	CASSSRTATGQFF	TGCGCCAGCAGCAGCAGGACTGCCACAGGGCAGTTCTTC
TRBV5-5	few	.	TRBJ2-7	CASSLEAGKWNEQYF	TGTGCCAGCAGCTTGGAGGCGGGAAAATGGAACGAGCAGTACTTC
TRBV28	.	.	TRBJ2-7	CASSIGGTYEQYF	TGTGCCAGCAGCATAGGAGGTACCTACGAGCAGTACTTC
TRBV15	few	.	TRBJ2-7	CATRASGNYEQYF	TGTGCCACCAGGGCTTCCGGGAACTACGAGCAGTACTTC
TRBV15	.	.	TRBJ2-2	CATSYITGELFF	TGTGCCACCAGCTATATAACCGGGGAGCTGTTTTTT
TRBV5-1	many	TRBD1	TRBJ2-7	CASSSNRDRVIGEQYF	TGCGCCAGCAGCTCCAACCGGGACAGGGTGATCGGCGAGCAGTACTTC
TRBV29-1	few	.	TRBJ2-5	CSVEEYQETQYF	TGCAGCGTTGAAGAGTACCAAGAGACCCAGTACTTC